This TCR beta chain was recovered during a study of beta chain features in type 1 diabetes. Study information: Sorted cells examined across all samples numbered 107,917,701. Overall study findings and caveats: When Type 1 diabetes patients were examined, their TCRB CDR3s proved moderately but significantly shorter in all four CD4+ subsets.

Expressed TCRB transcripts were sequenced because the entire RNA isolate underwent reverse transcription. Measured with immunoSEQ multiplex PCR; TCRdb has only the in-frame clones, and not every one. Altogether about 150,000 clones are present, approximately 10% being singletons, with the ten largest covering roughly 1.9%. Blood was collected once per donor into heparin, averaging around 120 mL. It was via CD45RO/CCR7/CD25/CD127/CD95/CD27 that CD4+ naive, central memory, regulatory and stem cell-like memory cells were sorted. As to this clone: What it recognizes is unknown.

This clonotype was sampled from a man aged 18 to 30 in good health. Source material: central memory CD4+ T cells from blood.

CDR3 amino acids: CASSPSGITSGGPQYF. CDR3 DNA: TGTGCCAGCAGCCCAAGCGGCATTACTAGCGGGGGGCCGCAGTATTTT. The V and J genes are TRBV7-3 and TRBJ2-3; 12 bases fit TRBD2. J was trimmed by 10 bases and V by 5 bases; bases with no gene match: 13. The CDR3 is 16 amino acids. Germline V CDR1 and CDR2: SGHTA, FQGTGA.